This TCR beta chain was obtained from a study of blood T cell repertoires in COVID-19. Trimming cost V 0 bases and J 0 bases, with 9 bases left between them. CDR3 size: 15 residues. Germline-derived CDR1 and CDR2 are SGHNT and YYREEE (reference sequence). Original methodology: Amplification from reference gene primers served as the basis for estimated nucleated cell counts. The protocol was immunoSEQ multiplex PCR, while the TCRdb copy is restricted to in-frame clones and leaves out a portion. V, J and clone size derive from that table, while D and trimming were established from the DNA sequence. The top ten clones hold 15% to 20% of a sample with about 140,000 clones, about 74% of them seen once.

This rearrangement joins TRBV5-4 to TRBJ1-1, with D perhaps matching TRBD1 (5 bases). Sequencing was done on a sample of peripheral blood. This clonotype was sampled from a middle-aged man with acute or convalescent COVID-19. CDR3 sequence reads: CASSLAYRMNTEAFF. Here the CDR3 DNA reads TGTGCCAGCAGCTTGGCTTACAGGATGAACACTGAAGCTTTCTTT.